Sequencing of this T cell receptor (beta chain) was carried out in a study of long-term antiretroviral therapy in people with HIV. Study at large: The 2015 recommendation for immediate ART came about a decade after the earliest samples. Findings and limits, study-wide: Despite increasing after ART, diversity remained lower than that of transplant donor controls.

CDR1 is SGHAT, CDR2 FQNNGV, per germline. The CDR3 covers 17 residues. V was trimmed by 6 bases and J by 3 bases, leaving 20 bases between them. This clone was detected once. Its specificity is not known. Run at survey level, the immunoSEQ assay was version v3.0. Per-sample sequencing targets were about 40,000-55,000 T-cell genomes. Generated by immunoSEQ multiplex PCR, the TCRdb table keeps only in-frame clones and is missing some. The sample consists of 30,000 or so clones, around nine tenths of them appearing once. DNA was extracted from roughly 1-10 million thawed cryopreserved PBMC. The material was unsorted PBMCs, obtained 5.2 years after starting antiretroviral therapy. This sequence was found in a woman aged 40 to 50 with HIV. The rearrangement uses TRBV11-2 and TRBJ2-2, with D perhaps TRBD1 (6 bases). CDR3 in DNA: TGTGCCAGCAGAACATACGGGACACCTTCCTACACCGGGGAGCTGTTTTTT. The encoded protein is CASRTYGTPSYTGELFF. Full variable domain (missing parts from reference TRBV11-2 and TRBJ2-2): EAGVAQSPRYKIIEKRQSVAFWCNPISGHATLYWYQQILGQGPKLLIQFQNNGVVDDSQLPKDRFSAERLKGVDSTLKIQPAKLEDSAVYLCASRTYGTPSYTGELFFGEGSRLTVL.